The entry below describes one TCR beta chain. The sample belongs to a study of blood T cell repertoires in COVID-19. Study-level information: Nucleic acid was either cDNA or gDNA, and it came from T cells, B-cell-depleted T cells, or PBMCs.

Using immunoSEQ multiplex PCR, the repertoire was profiled, and TCRdb retains in-frame clones only, with some absent. Of 120,000 or so clones in the sample, roughly 80% were seen once. This receptor was taken from a man aged 50 to 59 with acute or convalescent COVID-19. Source material: peripheral blood.

CDR3: CASRAGVQPQHF. The CDR3 DNA sequence: TGTGCCAGCAGGGCAGGGGTTCAGCCCCAGCATTTT. The V call is TRBV6-5, the J call TRBJ1-5, with a weak D call TRBD1 (6 bases). The CDR3 totals 12 residues. V was shortened by 6 bases and J by 6 bases, with 9 bases between the two germline ends. Germline V CDR1 and CDR2: MNHEY, SVGAGI.